This passage covers 9 T cell receptor beta chains from one sample sequenced in a study of cytomegalovirus exposure and HLA in healthy donors. Use of 60 Vbeta and 13 Jbeta primers characterized the PCR. Data came from immunoSEQ multiplex PCR; TCRdb stores just in-frame clones and leaves some out. The data show approximately 150,000 clones, with around 81% seen just once and 4.9% held by the top ten. What was sequenced was PBMCs. These receptors all stem from a woman younger than 35 in good health and CMV-seropositive.

The chain joins TRBV27 to TRBJ2-7, with 8 bases aligning to TRBD2. The junction had 3 bases not matched to a gene; V was cut back by 5 bases and J by 3 bases. CDR1 MNHEY and CDR2 SMNVEV come from the germline V gene (reference sequence). This CDR3 contains 13 residues. CDR3 amino acids: CASSPSGGYEQYF. The CDR3 DNA is TGTGCCAGCAGTCCGAGCGGGGGCTACGAGCAGTACTTC.

The rearrangement links TRBV30 to TRBJ2-3; a possible D gene is TRBD2 (5 bases). The CDR3 sequence is 16 residues long. V lost 0 bases and J lost 2, with 15 bases in between. CDR1 is GTSNPN, CDR2 SVGIG, per germline (reference sequence). CDR3 region: CAWSVGDERITDTQYF. As DNA, the CDR3 is TGTGCCTGGAGTGTTGGGGATGAGCGGATCACAGATACGCAGTATTTT.

The rearrangement links TRBV5-6 to TRBJ1-2; weak D call: TRBD1 (5 bases). This CDR3 has 13 amino acids. The V gene lost 1 base and the J gene lost 5 bases, with 9 bases spanning the gap. The V gene's germline CDR1 is SGHDT and CDR2 YYEEEE. The CDR3 spells CASSLRGGYGYTF. CDR3 bases: TGTGCCAGCAGCTTGAGGGGTGGATATGGCTACACCTTC.

This chain uses TRBV7-2 with TRBJ1-6, with D hard to call. The germline gives CDR1 SGHTA, CDR2 FQGNSA. Trimming shortened V by 5 bases and J by 14 bases, and 13 bases separated the two germline ends. This CDR3 contains 12 residues. CDR3 sequence (DNA): TGTGCCAGCAGCCTGACGCCCGGGACCCTCCACTTT. Its translation is CASSLTPGTLHF.

The chain combines TRBV11-2 with TRBJ2-1; a weak D match, TRBD1 (6 bases). Germline V gene data show CDR1 as SGHAT and CDR2 as FQNNGV. The CDR3 consists of 13 residues. Deletions cut 5 bases from V and 5 bases from J, with 10 bases between. The CDR3 is CASSDGGDNEQFF. The DNA of the CDR3 is TGTGCCAGCAGCGATGGGGGCGACAATGAGCAGTTCTTC.

This chain links TRBV12-5 with TRBJ2-3, with 11 bases fitting TRBD1. The CDR3 spans 16 residues. Looked up from germline, CDR1 is LGHNT and CDR2 is FRNRAP. J was trimmed by 2 bases and V by 5 bases; bases with no gene match: 6. In DNA, the CDR3 is TGTGCTAGTGGTCTTGGGACAGGGGGTGTCACAGATACGCAGTATTTT. Residues: CASGLGTGGVTDTQYF.

The V call is TRBV11-2, the J call TRBJ1-6; 8 nucleotides match TRBD1. The CDR3 totals 15 residues. V lost 5 bases to trimming and J lost 8 bases; unmatched junction nucleotides: 8. Germline lookup yields CDR1 SGHAT and CDR2 FQNNGV. CDR3 nucleotides: TGTGCCAGCAGCCCCCGGACAGGGAGGCATTCACCCCTCCACTTT. Protein: CASSPRTGRHSPLHF.

V gene TRBV5-5 combines with J gene TRBJ2-7; TRBD1 might be the D (5 bases). The CDR3 covers 14 residues. Deletions cut 6 bases from V and 7 bases from J, with 20 bases between. CDR1 SGHKS and CDR2 YYEKEE come from the germline V gene (reference sequence). CDR3 sequence reads: CASTKDSGWLEQYF. The CDR3 nucleotides read TGTGCCAGCACCAAAGACAGTGGTTGGCTTGAGCAGTACTTC.

The V gene is TRBV5-1, the J gene TRBJ1-2; D unclear. Germline-derived CDR1 and CDR2 are SGHRS and YFSETQ. The CDR3 runs to 12 residues. V was cut by 0 bases and J by 4 bases, with 4 bases left in between. The CDR3 DNA sequence: TGCGCCAGCAGCTTGGACATCTATGGCTACACCTTC. Protein sequence: CASSLDIYGYTF.